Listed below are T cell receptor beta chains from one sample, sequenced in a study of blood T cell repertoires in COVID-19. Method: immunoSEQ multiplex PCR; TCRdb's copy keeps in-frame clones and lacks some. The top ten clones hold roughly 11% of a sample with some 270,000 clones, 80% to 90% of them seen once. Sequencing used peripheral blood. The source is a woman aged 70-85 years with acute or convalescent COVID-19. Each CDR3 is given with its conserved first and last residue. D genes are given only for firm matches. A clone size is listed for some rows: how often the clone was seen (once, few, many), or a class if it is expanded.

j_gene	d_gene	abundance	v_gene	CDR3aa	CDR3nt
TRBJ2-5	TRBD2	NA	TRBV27	CASSPGPPGLSGTQYF	TGTGCCAGCAGTCCAGGGCCTCCGGGACTATCGGGGACCCAGTACTTC
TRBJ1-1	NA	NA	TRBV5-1	CASSWQGSNTEAFF	TGCGCCAGCAGCTGGCAGGGGTCTAACACTGAAGCTTTCTTT
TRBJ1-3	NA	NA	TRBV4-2	CASSHEALTSGNTIYF	TGTGCCAGCAGCCACGAGGCCCTCACCTCTGGAAACACCATATATTTT
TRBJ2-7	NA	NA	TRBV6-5	CASSPTGAYEQYF	TGTGCCAGCAGCCCCACGGGAGCCTACGAGCAGTACTTC
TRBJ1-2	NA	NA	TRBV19	CATPGQKGHGYTF	TGTGCCACCCCAGGGCAGAAGGGGCATGGCTACACCTTC
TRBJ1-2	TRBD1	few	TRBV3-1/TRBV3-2	CASSLWRDRVYGYTF	TGTGCCAGCAGCCTCTGGCGGGACAGGGTATATGGCTACACCTTC
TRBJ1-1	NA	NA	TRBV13	CASSLSRAEAFF	TGTGCCAGCAGCTTAAGCAGGGCCGAAGCTTTCTTT
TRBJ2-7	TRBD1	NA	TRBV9	CASSVSIAARGTGRQDEQYF	TGTGCCAGCAGCGTATCCATAGCGGCCAGGGGGACAGGGCGGCAGGACGAGCAGTACTTC
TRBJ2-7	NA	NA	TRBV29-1	CSVEDRGFEQYF	TGCAGCGTTGAAGATAGGGGATTCGAGCAGTACTTC
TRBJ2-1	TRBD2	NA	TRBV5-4	CASSNRLAETRREQFF	TGTGCCAGCAGCAACCGACTAGCGGAAACGAGGCGTGAGCAGTTCTTC
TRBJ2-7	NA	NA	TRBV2	CASSESRGLSEQYF	TGTGCCAGCAGTGAAAGTAGGGGGTTGTCCGAGCAGTACTTC
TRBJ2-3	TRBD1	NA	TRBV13	CASSPTGTGEADTQYF	TGTGCCAGCAGCCCCACCGGGACAGGGGAAGCAGATACGCAGTATTTT
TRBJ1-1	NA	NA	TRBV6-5	CASRTTWGDTEAFF	TGTGCCAGCAGAACCACCTGGGGGGACACTGAAGCTTTCTTT
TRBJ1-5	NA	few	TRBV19	CASSDTLEPQHF	TGTGCCAGTAGTGACACCCTGGAGCCCCAGCATTTT
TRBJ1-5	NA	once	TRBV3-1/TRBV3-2	CASSQGLSQPQHF	TGTGCCAGCAGTCAGGGCCTCTCCCAGCCCCAGCATTTT
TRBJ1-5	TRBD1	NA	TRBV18	CASSPDRGRQPQHF	TGTGCCAGCTCCCCAGACAGGGGGAGACAGCCCCAGCATTTT
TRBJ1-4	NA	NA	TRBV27	CASSLPPNATNEKLFF	TGTGCCAGCAGTTTACCCCCAAATGCAACTAATGAAAAACTGTTTTTT